Listed here are 4 T cell receptor beta chains from one sample, sequenced in a study of T-cell memory formation after mild COVID-19. A single record per CDR3 protein comes from TCRdb applying MiXCR to the 5' RACE reads. The sample shows about 58,000 distinct CDR3 sequences, roughly 26% of them seen only once. Sequencing used PBMCs or a T cell subset sorted from them (not recorded which). The receptor source for this set is a man between 18 and 35 years old who had mild COVID-19 (a few samples of this study predate the infection). Cell type and time point are not known.

This clonotype showed up just a few times. The J gene is TRBJ2-7, the V gene TRBV10-3; TRBD1 or TRBD2 may be the D gene (5 bases each). CDR1 and CDR2 (germline): ENHRY, SYGVKD. The CDR3 consists of 14 residues. The ends were cut back, 7 bases at V and 2 bases at J, with 15 bases in the middle. CDR3 residues: CAIMGDGPAYEQYV. The CDR3 nucleotides read TGTGCCATCATGGGGGACGGACCAGCCTACGAGCAGTACGTC.

This clonotype appeared a few times. The chain has TRBV12-3 or TRBV12-4 and TRBJ2-5; perhaps TRBD2 as D (5 bases). The CDR3 is made up of 16 amino acids. V was pared by 5 bases and J by 4 bases, with 20 bases between. The CDR3 sequence is CASSPSRLSAGETQYF. CDR3 coding DNA: TGTGCCAGCAGTCCATCGAGGCTTTCGGCGGGAGAGACCCAGTACTTC.

This CDR3 reads CASSQESGQPNYEQYF. CDR3 in DNA: TGCGCCAGCAGCCAAGAATCGGGACAGCCGAACTACGAGCAGTACTTC. The rearrangement uses TRBV4-1 and TRBJ2-7; the match to TRBD1 covers 7 bases. V dropped 0 bases and J dropped 3; count of bases not matched to a gene: 8. CDR3 length: 16 amino acids. CDR1 is MGHRA, CDR2 YSYEKL, per germline.

This clonotype has only a few counts. The V gene is TRBV12-3 or TRBV12-4, the J gene TRBJ2-7; no firm D call. Between the trimmed V and J ends, which lost 3 bases and 3 bases, there was a span of 12 bases. CDR3 length equals 14 residues. The CDR3 DNA sequence: TGTGCCAGCAGTTTGGGTTTAACAGTCTACGAGCAGTACTTC. This encodes CASSLGLTVYEQYF.